The 21 T cell receptor beta chains listed next were all sequenced from one sample in a study of CD8 T cells in Susac syndrome (dated by TCRdb to the late 2010s). The library was generated by the immunoSEQ multiplex PCR assay. RNA was extracted with the RNeasy kit and roughly 0.5 to 1 ug was reverse transcribed using random hexamers. TCRdb reran the public reads through fastp at Q25 and MiXCR, keeping productive beta chains. Rows are combined by CDR3 protein, so each entry shows the most common genes and DNA. Counted in this sample were over 150,000 distinct CDR3 sequences; under 95% of them appeared once. The ten largest account for roughly 0.097% of the sample. Sequencing was performed on CD4+ T cells from PBMCs. These receptors were taken from a human donor with multiple sclerosis.

This chain links TRBV28 with TRBJ1-2; the match to TRBD1 covers 9 bases. The CDR3 covers 13 residues. The junction had 3 bases not matched to a gene; V was cut back by 6 bases and J by 4 bases. Germline CDR1 MDHEN, CDR2 SYDVKM. CDR3 sequence reads: CASRTGGLYGYTF. The CDR3 DNA sequence: TGTGCCAGCAGAACAGGGGGCCTCTATGGCTACACCTTC.

The rearrangement joins TRBV6-5 to TRBJ2-1, with 7 bases aligning to TRBD1. The V and J ends lost 2 bases and 8 bases, in that order; junction bases with no gene match: 3. Germline CDR1 is MNHEY and CDR2 is SVGAGI. There are 13 residues in the CDR3. The CDR3 DNA reads as TGTGCCAGCAGTTACAGGCAGGGGGATGAGCAGTTCTTC. Amino acids: CASSYRQGDEQFF.

This clonotype was detected once. The V gene is TRBV6-2 or TRBV6-3, the J gene TRBJ1-5; no clear D gene. Trimming took off 2 bases at V and 6 bases at J, with 11 bases between the two ends. The germline V gene has CDR1 MNHEY and CDR2 SVGEGT. The CDR3 totals 14 residues. The CDR3, as DNA: TGTGCCAGCAGTTACGAGGACTTTGGTCAGCCCCAGCATTTT. As protein: CASSYEDFGQPQHF.

The chain links TRBV3-1 to TRBJ2-1, with D perhaps TRBD1 or TRBD2 (5 bases each). V lost 4 bases, J lost 0 bases, and 13 bases lay in between. CDR3 length: 16 residues. The germline CDR1 and CDR2 sequences are LGHDT and YNNKEL (reference sequence). CDR3 region: CASSLNRGSSYNEQFF. In nucleotides, the CDR3 is TGTGCCAGCAGCCTCAACCGGGGCAGCTCCTACAATGAGCAGTTCTTC.

This chain joins TRBV7-2 and TRBJ2-3, with TRBD2 matching over 9 bases. There are 15 residues in the CDR3. Germline assignment: CDR1 SGHTA and CDR2 FQGNSA. V gave up 5 bases and J gave up 1 base; unmatched junction bases: 4. The CDR3 sequence is CASSLSGRGTDTQYF. Here the CDR3 DNA reads TGTGCCAGCAGCCTTAGCGGGAGAGGCACAGATACGCAGTATTTT.

This rearrangement joins TRBV20-1 to TRBJ1-2, with D possibly being TRBD1 (6 bases). The germline V gene has CDR1 DFQATT and CDR2 SNEGSKA (reference sequence). The CDR3 is made up of 11 amino acids. The ends were cut back, 6 bases at V and 3 bases at J, with 8 bases in the middle. This CDR3 reads CSADSDYGYTF. CDR3 coding DNA: TGCAGTGCGGACAGCGACTATGGCTACACCTTC.

The table lists this clonotype with a count of one. The chain uses TRBV19 and TRBJ2-3; 8 bases line up with TRBD2. CDR3 size: 13 residues. With 6 bases clipped from V and 5 bases from J, the junction kept 4 bases outside the gene matches. From germline, CDR1 is LNHDA and CDR2 SQIVND (reference sequence). The CDR3 here is CASSGRARDTQYF. Here the CDR3 DNA reads TGTGCCAGTAGCGGGAGGGCGAGAGATACGCAGTATTTT.

The chain uses TRBV6-2 or TRBV6-3 and TRBJ1-1; D might be TRBD1 (5 bases). The CDR3 is 14 residues long. Germline CDR1 reads MNHEY; CDR2 reads SVGEGT. V was shortened by 6 bases and J by 4 bases, with 15 bases between the two germline ends. Here the CDR3 reads CASRFPGHATEAFF. In DNA form, the CDR3 reads TGTGCCAGCAGATTCCCCGGACATGCCACTGAAGCTTTCTTT.

V gene TRBV4-2 combines with J gene TRBJ1-2; D gene ambiguous. V lost 3 bases and J lost 2, with 10 bases in between. The germline V gene has CDR1 LGHNA and CDR2 YNFKEQ. CDR3 length: 14 amino acids. The CDR3 loop is CASSQMDGNYGYTF. CDR3 nucleotides: TGTGCCAGCAGCCAGATGGACGGAAACTATGGCTACACCTTC.

J is TRBJ2-7 and V is TRBV7-7, with 10 bases matching TRBD2. V trimming: 4 bases; J trimming: 6 bases; junction bases outside the gene matches: 3. The CDR3 runs 13 residues. Germline CDR1 reads SSHAT; CDR2 reads FNYEAQ (reference sequence). CDR3 in DNA: TGTGCCAGCAGCTCGGTAGCGGGAGGCGAGCAGTACTTC. As protein: CASSSVAGGEQYF.

The gene calls are TRBV6-6 and TRBJ1-2; 7 nucleotides line up with TRBD1. The germline gives CDR1 MNHNY, CDR2 SVGAGI (reference sequence). Trimming took 6 bases from V and 6 from J; bases not matched to a gene: 7. This CDR3 region has 13 residues. This chain's CDR3 is CASRGTVVDGYTF. The CDR3 coding sequence is TGTGCCAGCAGGGGGACAGTGGTGGATGGCTACACCTTC.

The chain has TRBV20-1 and TRBJ2-5, with 9 bases that match TRBD1. Unmatched junction bases numbered 10, after V lost 3 bases and J lost 5 bases. Germline lookup yields CDR1 DFQATT and CDR2 SNEGSKA (reference sequence). The length of the CDR3 is 15 residues. CDR3 region: CSASDGQGLSETQYF. The CDR3 DNA is TGCAGTGCTAGCGATGGACAGGGGTTGTCGGAGACCCAGTACTTC.

The rearrangement links TRBV11-2 to TRBJ2-2; D remains ambiguous. Germline V gene lookup returns CDR1 SGHAT and CDR2 FQNNGV. Trimming removed 11 bases from V and 0 bases from J, with 13 bases in between. The CDR3 loop spans 14 amino acids. In DNA form, the CDR3 reads TGTGCCTTTCGGTCGGATTCGAACACCGGGGAGCTGTTTTTT. Translating it yields CAFRSDSNTGELFF.

This chain connects TRBV20-1 to TRBJ2-3; TRBD2 matches at 11 bases. The germline V gene encodes CDR1 DFQATT and CDR2 SNEGSKA (reference sequence). After removal of 2 bases from V and 1 base from J, the junction contained 2 bases not matched to a gene. This CDR3 spans 15 amino acids. This CDR3 reads CSARPGLAGTDTQYF. In DNA form, the CDR3 reads TGCAGTGCTAGACCGGGACTAGCGGGCACAGATACGCAGTATTTT.

The chain couples TRBV5-1 to TRBJ2-1, with TRBD2 matching over 8 bases. The CDR3 consists of 15 residues. Germline CDR1 is SGHRS and CDR2 is YFSETQ. The V and J ends lost 1 base and 4 bases, in that order; junction bases with no gene match: 4. In DNA, the CDR3 is TGCGCCAGCAGCTTGAGGGGACTAGATTACAATGAGCAGTTCTTC. It translates to CASSLRGLDYNEQFF.

The V and J genes are TRBV7-9 and TRBJ1-1; 7 bases line up with TRBD1. The ends lost 5 bases at V and 1 base at J; junction bases unmatched: 7. CDR1 and CDR2 from the germline V gene are SEHNR and FQNEAQ (reference sequence). This CDR3 has 15 residues. CDR3 loop: CASSAQGTQNTEAFF. In DNA form, the CDR3 reads TGTGCCAGCAGCGCACAGGGGACACAGAACACTGAAGCTTTCTTT.

The chain has TRBV29-1 and TRBJ2-7, with D possibly called TRBD1 or TRBD2 (5 bases each). The germline gives CDR1 SQVTM, CDR2 ANQGSEA. V lost 6 bases and J lost 6, with 18 bases in between. This CDR3 spans 13 amino acids. The CDR3 region is CSVNPGTRGEQYF. The CDR3 bases are TGCAGCGTAAATCCCGGGACCCGGGGCGAGCAGTACTTC.

The chain joins TRBV7-2 to TRBJ2-7; 11 bases are a match to TRBD2. CDR1 is SGHTA, CDR2 FQGNSA, per germline. This CDR3 contains 16 residues. V gave up 1 base and J gave up 6 bases; unmatched junction bases: 8. The CDR3: CASSLVGLAGGGEQYF. The CDR3 DNA reads as TGTGCCAGCAGCTTAGTGGGCCTAGCGGGAGGTGGCGAGCAGTACTTC.

This clonotype was counted a single time. The chain carries TRBV7-9 and TRBJ2-5; 9 nucleotides match TRBD2. The V segment lost 1 base and the J segment 4 bases; nucleotides outside the gene matches: 4. The CDR3 runs to 15 residues. Germline V gene lookup returns CDR1 SEHNR and CDR2 FQNEAQ (reference sequence). CDR3 DNA: TGTGCCAGCAGCTTAGGGCGGGAGGGCCGAGAGACCCAGTACTTC. This codes for CASSLGREGRETQYF.

This rearrangement joins TRBV20-1 to TRBJ2-3, with TRBD1 identical over 8 bases. The CDR3 has 12 amino acids. V shed 5 bases and J 4 bases; nucleotides not matched to a gene: 2. CDR1 is DFQATT and CDR2 is SNEGSKA in the germline V gene (reference sequence). CDR3: CSAPTGADTQYF. The CDR3 region has the DNA TGCAGTGCTCCGACAGGGGCAGATACGCAGTATTTT.

V and J are TRBV29-1 and TRBJ2-1, with D tentatively TRBD1 (6 bases). With 5 bases removed from V and 4 bases from J, the gap between germline ends came to 9 bases. The germline V gene encodes CDR1 SQVTM and CDR2 ANQGSEA. This CDR3 contains 12 residues. Written as DNA, the CDR3 is TGCAGCGTTTCGGACAGTTACAATGAGCAGTTCTTC. Translated, it gives CSVSDSYNEQFF.